What follows describes a single TCR beta chain. Its antigen specificity is not known. Base-call qualities are not available, and no considerably larger clone is one nucleotide away. Donors were roughly 40 systemically healthy Caucasian individuals from Russia aged roughly 6 to 100 years. Ten milliliters of peripheral blood were drawn from each donor into EDTA-treated Vacutainer tubes. Ficoll-Paque density-gradient centrifugation was used to isolate PBMCs, with at least 6 million per sample. Total RNA was extracted from PBMCs with Trizol reagent, with at least 6 micrograms obtained per sample. For every donor, flow cytometry on a PBMC aliquot measured the percentage of naive CD45RAhigh/CD27high T cells. This specimen belongs to a study of blood T cells in healthy people across ages (dated by TCRdb to about 2015). For the wider study: In model experiments, template switching captured about one uniquely barcoded TCR beta cDNA molecule for every two T cells. To track age-related changes in TCR beta repertoire diversity, the study relied on deep sequencing normalized with unique cDNA molecular identifiers. The donors were divided into four age groups: young (average approximately 16 years), middle-aged (almost 40), aged (approximately 62) and long-lived (more than 75). To avoid experimental bias, donors of different ages were distributed randomly across sequencing lanes. Using the same blood draw, the study looked at two additional independent replicas of 1 million unique cDNA reads for two donors, one aged 18 to 29 and the other aged 80 or older.

Reading from cysteine to phenylalanine, the CDR3 counts 14 amino acids. Only the CDR3 region is kept as DNA, spanning 42 bases read in frame from base 1. Per the germline V gene (reference sequence), LGHDT is the CDR1 and YNNKEL is the CDR2. V and J are truncated by 2 bases and 1 base respectively, leaving an intervening sequence of 8 bases. What the authors observed across the whole study: As age increased, observed TCR beta diversity per million T cells dropped in a roughly linear way, and a significant reduction was already evident by age about 40. Estimates of total diversity from one million sequenced T cells were regarded as lower bounds and underestimates. Because donor CMV infection status was unknown, age-related changes in expanded clonotypes were potentially confounded. The long-lived group showed more naive CD4+ T cells, fewer expanded clones and increased TCR diversity than the aged group, suggesting age selection. Since profiling was done on bulk unsorted PBMCs, naive and antigen-experienced compartments could not be conclusively compared. Observed TCR beta diversity correlated strongly with the percentage of naive T cells measured by flow cytometry.

Receptor amplification or capture employed 5' RACE. The sequencer listed for this sample is Illumina HiSeq 2500. A second 7 to 11 cycle PCR used a sample-barcoded 5' primer and a J-beta primer mix. A unique molecular identifier was introduced onto each TCR beta cDNA molecule by a template-switch 5' adaptor carrying 12 random nucleotides. Each sample yielded at least 3 million CDR3-containing paired-end reads. First-strand cDNA synthesis was performed from all RNA using the Mint cDNA synthesis kit, with priming by a TRBC-specific oligonucleotide. After uracil-DNA glycosylase treatment, a first 18-cycle PCR used universal primers M1SS and BC2_uni_R on all cDNA. In the paper's pipeline: For normalization, 1 million high-quality reads were randomly selected from each sample, with every read carrying a distinct molecular identifier. Instead of being binned into consensus sequences, reads that shared molecular identifiers were thrown out. MiTCR, set to a Q25 quality threshold and the strictest error-elimination algorithm, was used for CDR3 identification, clonotype clustering and error correction. A nonparametric unseen species model with Euler transformation was used to estimate a lower bound on total TCR beta diversity. The raw public data were reprocessed by TCRdb itself: fastp quality trimming at Q25, MiXCR clonotype calling, in-frame beta chains only. Rows merge per CDR3 protein into single entries with the most common DNA and genes. The V and J calls were determined by TCRdb, not by the authors. Here the sample has 850,000 or so distinct CDR3 sequences; 29% occur a single time. The top ten constitute 17% of the sample.

The sample comprised blood. The receptor was derived from a woman of 80 years or more in good health. The chain is encoded by TRBV3-1 joined to TRBJ1-2, with the D gene not clear enough to name. The base sequence is TGTGCCAGCAGCCAAATTGCAAATAACTATGGCTACACCTTC. It specifies CASSQIANNYGYTF.